What follows are 27 T cell receptor beta chains derived from one specimen sequenced in a study of cytomegalovirus exposure and HLA in healthy donors. Primers included in the PCR were 60 Vbeta and 13 Jbeta primers. TCRdb's table, derived via immunoSEQ multiplex PCR, lists solely in-frame clones and lacks some. This table holds 95,000 to 150,000 clones, over 60% found once. Input material: PBMCs. These receptor sequences come from a woman aged 40 to 55 in good health and CMV-seropositive.

In DNA, the CDR3 is TGTGCCAGTAGTAAGGAGAGGGGGAGTCAGGATGAGCAGTTCTTC. Its protein is CASSKERGSQDEQFF. The V call is TRBV19, the J call TRBJ2-1; the D gene is possibly TRBD1 (6 bases). Per the germline V gene, CDR1 is LNHDA and CDR2 is SQIVND (reference sequence). The CDR3 has 15 amino acids. V was shortened by 4 bases and J by 8 bases, with 18 bases between the two germline ends. Combining the CDR3 with reference TRBV19 and TRBJ2-1 gives the whole variable domain DGGITQSPKYLFRKEGQNVTLSCEQNLNHDAMYWYRQDPGQGLRLIYYSQIVNDFQKGDIAEGYSVSREKKESFPLTVTSAQKNPTAFYLCASSKERGSQDEQFFGPGTRLTVL.

This chain links TRBV19 with TRBJ1-2; 11 nucleotides agree with TRBD1. CDR1 LNHDA and CDR2 SQIVND come from the germline V gene (reference sequence). This CDR3 has 15 amino acids. J lost 6 bases, V lost 6 bases, and 9 bases had no gene match. CDR3 sequence (DNA): TGTGCCAGTAGGACCTTAACGGGACAGGGGGATGGCTACACCTTC. Amino acids: CASRTLTGQGDGYTF.

The chain couples TRBV19 to TRBJ2-3; the match to TRBD2 covers 8 bases. Trimming at V came to 0 bases and at J to 4 bases, leaving 3 bases not matched to a gene. This CDR3 is built from 15 residues. Germline CDR1 is LNHDA and CDR2 is SQIVND (reference sequence). CDR3 loop: CASSIDTGGADTQYF. The DNA for the CDR3 is TGTGCCAGTAGTATAGATACGGGAGGGGCAGATACGCAGTATTTT.

This clone is a singleton in its sample. Its ends do not fully match the called genes, so a read error is possible. The rearrangement joins TRBV9 to TRBJ2-6, with D tentatively TRBD2 (5 bases). The CDR3 sequence is 14 residues long. Per the germline V gene, CDR1 is SGDLS and CDR2 is YYNGEE. CDR3 nucleotides: TGTGCCAGCAGCGTTAGGAGTAGCGCCAGCGTCCTGACTTTC. This codes for CASSVRSSASVLTF.

This rearrangement joins TRBV5-1 to TRBJ1-4; tentatively, D is TRBD1 (5 bases). The CDR3 covers 15 residues. The V gene's germline CDR1 is SGHRS and CDR2 YFSETQ. V was trimmed by 0 bases and J by 8 bases, leaving 14 bases between them. The CDR3 is CASSLDWGVNEKLFF. The CDR3 DNA sequence: TGCGCCAGCAGCTTGGACTGGGGGGTGAACGAAAAACTGTTTTTT.

In its sample, this clone was seen a few times. The V and J genes are TRBV25-1 and TRBJ1-6, with a tentative D call TRBD1 (6 bases). Germline V gene lookup returns CDR1 MGHDK and CDR2 SYGVNS. The CDR3 is 15 residues long. V lost 5 bases, J lost 7 bases, and 15 bases lay in between. The CDR3 coding sequence is TGTGCCAGCAGTTACACAGGGTCTAGGAATTCACCCCTCCACTTT. As protein: CASSYTGSRNSPLHF.

This clone has just a few counts. The chain links TRBV30 to TRBJ2-5; 7 nucleotides align to TRBD2. Germline CDR1 GTSNPN, CDR2 SVGIG (reference sequence). The length of the CDR3 is 13 residues. Unmatched junction bases numbered 8, after V lost 5 bases and J lost 5 bases. Here the CDR3 DNA reads TGTGCCTGGCGGGGCGGGGGAATGGAGACCCAGTACTTC. Its translation is CAWRGGGMETQYF.

The chain carries TRBV6-1 and TRBJ1-3; 9 nucleotides match TRBD1. The V gene's germline CDR1 is MNHNS and CDR2 SASEGT. With V trimmed by 4 bases and J by 2 bases, 6 bases remained unmatched. The CDR3 runs 16 residues. Here the CDR3 reads CASSGPRTGAGNTIYF. The CDR3 bases are TGTGCCAGCAGTGGCCCCCGGACAGGGGCTGGAAACACCATATATTTT.

The chain combines TRBV7-2 with TRBJ1-2; no definite D call. Germline-derived CDR1 and CDR2 are SGHTA and FQGNSA. This CDR3 spans 13 amino acids. V was cut by 0 bases and J by 7 bases, with 9 bases left in between. The CDR3 sequence: CASSLALAGGYTF. CDR3 sequence (DNA): TGTGCCAGCAGCTTAGCCCTTGCGGGTGGCTACACCTTC.

The genes are TRBV5-4 and TRBJ1-6, with TRBD1 matching over 8 bases. The germline CDR1 and CDR2 sequences are SGHNT and YYREEE (reference sequence). The CDR3 is made up of 19 amino acids. V dropped 0 bases and J dropped 0; count of bases not matched to a gene: 8. The CDR3 DNA is TGTGCCAGCAGCTTGGAGCTGCGGACAGGGAGCTCCTATAATTCACCCCTCCACTTT. As protein: CASSLELRTGSSYNSPLHF.

This clone is a singleton in its sample. This rearrangement joins TRBV30 to TRBJ1-2; D unclear. Trimming stripped 4 bases from V and 5 bases from J, with 11 bases between. The germline V gene has CDR1 GTSNPN and CDR2 SVGIG (reference sequence). The CDR3 loop spans 12 amino acids. CDR3 loop: CAWTPGGYGYTF. CDR3 sequence (DNA): TGTGCCTGGACCCCCGGCGGGTATGGCTACACCTTC.

Only one count was recorded for this clone. This rearrangement joins TRBV5-1 to TRBJ2-5, with a possible D match to TRBD1 (5 bases). Germline V gene lookup returns CDR1 SGHRS and CDR2 YFSETQ. This CDR3 contains 14 residues. Trimming removed 6 bases at V and 2 bases at J, with 14 bases between. The CDR3 region has the DNA TGCGCCAGCAAACCAGGACAACTACAAGAGACCCAGTACTTC. Its translation is CASKPGQLQETQYF. Looking up the rest from reference TRBV5-1 and TRBJ2-5 gives the full variable domain: KAGVTQTPRYLIKTRGQQVTLSCSPISGHRSVSWYQQTPGQGLQFLFEYFSETQRNKGNFPGRFSGRQFSNSRSEMNVSTLELGDSALYLCASKPGQLQETQYFGPGTRLLVL.

The chain is built from TRBV7-2 and TRBJ2-2; D remains ambiguous. Trimming removed 8 bases from V and 1 base from J, with 11 bases in between. The CDR3 consists of 14 residues. Germline values: CDR1 SGHTA, CDR2 FQGNSA. For the CDR3, the DNA is TGTGCCAGCGCCGAGAGGAGGAACACCGGGGAGCTGTTTTTT. Protein sequence: CASAERRNTGELFF.

V usage is TRBV2 and J usage is TRBJ2-5; maybe TRBD2 (6 bases). CDR3 size: 14 residues. CDR1 is SNHLY and CDR2 is FYNNEI in the germline V gene. V was trimmed by 6 bases and J by 1 base, leaving 12 bases between them. CDR3 sequence: CASSGGRSQETQYF. In DNA form, the CDR3 reads TGTGCCAGCAGCGGGGGACGAAGCCAAGAGACCCAGTACTTC.

The genes are TRBV27 and TRBJ2-1; 7 bases fit TRBD1. With 3 bases clipped from V and 5 bases from J, the junction kept 4 bases outside the gene matches. This CDR3 has 14 residues. CDR1 MNHEY and CDR2 SMNVEV come from the germline V gene (reference sequence). The CDR3 bases are TGTGCCAGCAGTTTTGGGACAGAAAACAATGAGCAGTTCTTC. Amino acid sequence: CASSFGTENNEQFF.

V and J are TRBV6-1 and TRBJ1-5; D gene uncertain. The germline CDR1 and CDR2 sequences are MNHNS and SASEGT. V lost 2 bases, J lost 1 base, and 15 bases lay in between. The length of the CDR3 is 17 residues. The CDR3 coding sequence is TGTGCCAGCAGTGAATCCCCCGCGGGCATAAGCAATCAGCCCCAGCATTTT. It encodes CASSESPAGISNQPQHF.

The rearrangement links TRBV14 to TRBJ1-3, with D tentatively TRBD1 (6 bases). The CDR3 spans 17 residues. V was pared by 0 bases and J by 0 bases, with 12 bases between. Per the germline V gene, CDR1 is SGHDN and CDR2 is FVKESK. CDR3 bases: TGTGCCAGCAGCCAAGAACGCGGGGGACACTCTGGAAACACCATATATTTT. Protein product: CASSQERGGHSGNTIYF. The full variable domain, completed using reference TRBV14 and TRBJ1-3, is EAGVTQFPSHSVIEKGQTVTLRCDPISGHDNLYWYRRVMGKEIKFLLHFVKESKQDESGMPNNRFLAERTGGTYSTLKVQPAELEDSGVYFCASSQERGGHSGNTIYFGEGSWLTVV.

This clone has just one count. In nucleotides, the CDR3 is TGTGCCTGGACAGTGGGGCGGGACAGGGTTTTTTCTAGCGAGCAGTACTTC. The encoded protein is CAWTVGRDRVFSSEQYF. The chain is built from TRBV30 and TRBJ2-7, with TRBD1 identical over 9 bases. The CDR3 is made up of 17 amino acids. Germline CDR1 GTSNPN, CDR2 SVGIG (reference sequence). V lost 4 bases to trimming and J lost 6 bases; unmatched junction nucleotides: 19.

The chain couples TRBV7-9 to TRBJ1-5, with D tentatively TRBD1 (5 bases). The ends were cut back, 2 bases at V and 0 bases at J, with 14 bases in the middle. Germline lookup yields CDR1 SEHNR and CDR2 FQNEAQ (reference sequence). The CDR3 spans 17 residues. CDR3 in DNA: TGTGCCAGCAGCTTATGGACCCCAGGGTTTAGCAATCAGCCCCAGCATTTT. This gives the protein CASSLWTPGFSNQPQHF. Based on the CDR3 plus reference TRBV7-9 and TRBJ1-5, the full variable domain is DTGVSQNPRHKITKRGQNVTFRCDPISEHNRLYWYRQTLGQGPEFLTYFQNEAQLEKSRLLSDRFSAERPKGSFSTLEIQRTEQGDSAMYLCASSLWTPGFSNQPQHFGDGTRLSIL.

The genes are TRBV7-2 and TRBJ2-1; 9 bases line up with TRBD2. In germline, CDR1 is SGHTA, CDR2 FQGNSA. With V trimmed by 1 base and J by 15 bases, 7 bases remained unmatched. The CDR3 consists of 13 residues. The CDR3 nucleotides are TGTGCCAGCAGCTTAGTCCTAGCGGGACGGCGGTTCTTC. The encoded protein is CASSLVLAGRRFF.

This clone was seen only a few times. The chain employs TRBV19 and TRBJ2-3, with a possible D match to TRBD2 (7 bases). Germline V gene lookup returns CDR1 LNHDA and CDR2 SQIVND (reference sequence). V was trimmed by 7 bases and J by 2 bases, leaving 16 bases between them. The CDR3 spans 15 residues. In DNA form, the CDR3 reads TGTGCCAGTAAGCGCAGGGGAGGGTCCACAGATACGCAGTATTTT. Its protein product is CASKRRGGSTDTQYF. Full variable domain (rest looked up from reference TRBV19 and TRBJ2-3): DGGITQSPKYLFRKEGQNVTLSCEQNLNHDAMYWYRQDPGQGLRLIYYSQIVNDFQKGDIAEGYSVSREKKESFPLTVTSAQKNPTAFYLCASKRRGGSTDTQYFGPGTRLTVL.

The chain links TRBV7-2 to TRBJ2-2; D uncertain. Germline assignment: CDR1 SGHTA and CDR2 FQGNSA. V was cut by 5 bases and J by 0 bases, with 10 bases left in between. The CDR3 consists of 15 residues. The CDR3 region has the DNA TGTGCCAGCAGCCCTTTTGGCTCGAACACCGGGGAGCTGTTTTTT. It codes for CASSPFGSNTGELFF.

The V call is TRBV7-9, the J call TRBJ1-4; D unclear. Trimming took off 1 base at V and 5 bases at J, with 20 bases between the two ends. The CDR3 contains 18 residues. Germline V CDR1 and CDR2: SEHNR, FQNEAQ (reference sequence). CDR3 residues: CASSLGAGTPKRNEKLFF. DNA of the CDR3: TGTGCCAGCAGCTTAGGGGCGGGAACTCCCAAGAGGAATGAAAAACTGTTTTTT. Filled out from reference TRBV7-9 and TRBJ1-4, the complete variable domain reads DTGVSQNPRHKITKRGQNVTFRCDPISEHNRLYWYRQTLGQGPEFLTYFQNEAQLEKSRLLSDRFSAERPKGSFSTLEIQRTEQGDSAMYLCASSLGAGTPKRNEKLFFGSGTQLSVL.

This chain joins TRBV6-6 and TRBJ1-5; D gene unclear. This CDR3 contains 14 residues. V shed 2 bases and J shed 3 bases, with 8 bases lying between them. CDR1 and CDR2 from the germline V gene are MNHNY and SVGAGI (reference sequence). CDR3 nucleotides: TGTGCCAGCAGTTACGGGCAGATCAATCAGCCCCAGCATTTT. Translated: CASSYGQINQPQHF.

V is TRBV5-4 and J is TRBJ2-5; 9 nucleotides match TRBD2. Germline V gene data show CDR1 as SGHNT and CDR2 as YYREEE (reference sequence). This CDR3 is built from 15 residues. V lost 5 bases to trimming and J lost 3 bases; unmatched junction nucleotides: 8. CDR3 region: CASRLAGGNKETQYF. The CDR3 DNA sequence: TGTGCCAGCAGACTGGCGGGGGGGAATAAAGAGACCCAGTACTTC.

The rearrangement links TRBV10-3 to TRBJ2-7, with 8 bases fitting TRBD1. The CDR3 is 14 amino acids. CDR1 is ENHRY, CDR2 SYGVKD, per germline. V lost 6 bases and J lost 4; bases outside the gene matches: 8. CDR3 loop: CAISLDRGQYEQYF. In DNA form, the CDR3 reads TGTGCCATCAGCCTTGACAGGGGCCAGTACGAGCAGTACTTC.

The CDR3: CASSSEAGGYTF. Here the CDR3 DNA reads TGTGCCAGCAGCTCGGAGGCCGGTGGCTACACCTTC. J is TRBJ1-2 and V is TRBV9; D remains ambiguous. Germline CDR1 SGDLS, CDR2 YYNGEE. The CDR3 has 12 amino acids. V was cut by 4 bases and J by 7 bases, with 11 bases left in between.